This T cell receptor beta chain came from a study of blood T cell repertoires in COVID-19. In the study overall: Sources were T cells, B-cell-depleted T cells, or PBMCs; the material itself was cDNA or gDNA.

This CDR3 comprises 17 residues. Germline CDR1 reads ENHRY; CDR2 reads SYGVKD. Trimming took off 4 bases at V and 1 base at J, with 17 bases between the two ends. The protocol was immunoSEQ multiplex PCR, while the TCRdb copy is restricted to in-frame clones and leaves out a portion. The sample has about 140,000 clones; under 90% are singletons. Sequencing was carried out using PBMCs or T cells enriched from blood (not recorded which). The chain uses TRBV10-3 and TRBJ1-3; D may be TRBD1 (6 bases). This clonotype was sampled from a woman between 18 and 29 years old who had been exposed to COVID-19. The CDR3 spells CAISVTGTSSSGNTIYF. In DNA form, the CDR3 reads TGTGCCATCAGTGTTACAGGGACATCTAGTTCTGGAAACACCATATATTTT.